The 30 T cell receptor beta chains reported below all come from one sample, sequenced in a study of cytomegalovirus exposure and HLA in healthy donors (dated by TCRdb to between 2016 and 2019). To prepare the library, the immunoSEQ multiplex PCR assay was applied. For the multiplex PCR, a mixture combining 60 forward primers for TCR Vbeta segments and 13 reverse primers for TCR Jbeta segments was used. The table was pulled from immuneACCESS by TCRdb, which kept in-frame rearrangements only. Such tables lose some clones; where checked, under half of the loss comes from unresolved V genes, and the rest has no known cause. This sample comprises around 90,000 clones, around nine tenths of them detected only once. The ten top clones hold about a tenth of the sample. Sample: PBMCs. These receptors were obtained from a man aged 25 to 45 in good health and CMV-seropositive.

The CDR3 loop is CATSTLGYGGYTF. The DNA for the CDR3 is TGTGCCACCAGCACTCTCGGTTACGGTGGCTACACCTTC. The chain uses TRBV15 and TRBJ1-2; D unclear. V lost 4 bases to trimming and J lost 7 bases, with 13 bases between them. The germline V gene has CDR1 LNHNV and CDR2 YYDKDF (reference sequence). CDR3 length equals 13 residues.

This clone was detected only once. The V gene is TRBV15, the J gene TRBJ1-5; the D is unclear. The germline gives CDR1 LNHNV, CDR2 YYDKDF (reference sequence). Trimming cost V 0 bases and J 0 bases, with 6 bases left between them. CDR3 length: 15 amino acids. The CDR3 is CATSRDADSNQPQHF. Here the CDR3 DNA reads TGTGCCACCAGCAGAGATGCGGATAGCAATCAGCCCCAGCATTTT.

V gene TRBV2 combines with J gene TRBJ2-1, with a tentative D call TRBD1 (5 bases). V dropped 7 bases and J dropped 10 bases, with 11 bases sitting between them. Germline V CDR1 and CDR2: SNHLY, FYNNEI. The CDR3 covers 11 residues. CDR3 residues: CASTIDREQFF. The CDR3 DNA sequence: TGTGCCAGCACTATAGACAGAGAGCAGTTCTTC.

The rearrangement links TRBV6-1 to TRBJ2-2; 8 bases match TRBD2. Germline V CDR1 and CDR2: MNHNS, SASEGT. After removal of 4 bases from V and 4 bases from J, the junction contained 2 bases not matched to a gene. This CDR3 spans 14 amino acids. This CDR3 reads CASSVGLGTGELFF. Here the CDR3 DNA reads TGTGCCAGCAGTGTGGGACTAGGCACCGGGGAGCTGTTTTTT.

The rearrangement joins TRBV23-1 to TRBJ1-5, with a weak D call TRBD1 (6 bases). TRBV23-1 is an open reading frame, and its role is uncertain. The V and J ends lost 0 bases and 0 bases respectively, with 12 bases between them. The CDR3 is made up of 17 amino acids. The CDR3 DNA is TGCGCCAGCAGTCAATCGTCAGGACAGCTTAGCAATCAGCCCCAGCATTTT. Translated: CASSQSSGQLSNQPQHF.

The genes are TRBV7-2 and TRBJ2-1, with TRBD1 as a possible D gene (6 bases). Germline V CDR1 and CDR2: SGHTA, FQGNSA. The CDR3 sequence is 14 residues long. Trimming removed 2 bases at V and 1 base at J, with 6 bases between. The CDR3 bases are TGTGCCAGCAGCTTACAGGGGTCCTACAATGAGCAGTTCTTC. It yields the protein CASSLQGSYNEQFF.

V usage is TRBV5-4 and J usage is TRBJ2-3; TRBD2 aligns across 10 bases. Trimming at V came to 1 base and at J to 1 base, leaving 0 bases not matched to a gene. From germline, CDR1 is SGHNT and CDR2 YYREEE (reference sequence). The CDR3 is 15 amino acids. Written as DNA, the CDR3 is TGTGCCAGCAGCTTGCTAGCGGGAGGCACAGATACGCAGTATTTT. The encoded protein is CASSLLAGGTDTQYF.

The J gene is TRBJ2-3, the V gene TRBV5-1; D possibly corresponds to TRBD2 (5 bases). The CDR3 covers 14 residues. CDR1 is SGHRS and CDR2 is YFSETQ in the germline V gene. Between the trimmed V and J ends, which lost 7 bases and 1 base, there was a span of 13 bases. The CDR3 nucleotides read TGCGCCAGCCGGCCTCCGGAGGGCACAGATACGCAGTATTTT. Translating gives CASRPPEGTDTQYF.

This clone was seen just once. The J gene is TRBJ1-2, the V gene TRBV6-1; perhaps TRBD1 as D (6 bases). CDR3 size: 12 residues. The V gene's germline CDR1 is MNHNS and CDR2 SASEGT. V gave up 6 bases and J gave up 3 bases, with 8 bases separating them. The DNA for the CDR3 is TGTGCCAGCAGCCAGGGGTACTATGGCTACACCTTC. Translation gives CASSQGYYGYTF.

The genes are TRBV19 and TRBJ1-2; 8 nucleotides agree with TRBD1. Per the germline V gene, CDR1 is LNHDA and CDR2 is SQIVND (reference sequence). V gave up 7 bases and J gave up 4 bases; unmatched junction bases: 5. This CDR3 is built from 13 residues. The CDR3 DNA follows: TGTGCCAGTACAGGGGGCTCGCGCTATGGCTACACCTTC. It encodes CASTGGSRYGYTF.

V is TRBV27 and J is TRBJ1-1; D remains unclear. The V end lost 3 bases, the J end lost 5 bases, and 10 bases lay between the germline ends. The germline gives CDR1 MNHEY, CDR2 SMNVEV (reference sequence). The CDR3 runs 13 residues. DNA for the CDR3: TGTGCCAGCAGTTTCCGTGGAGGGACTGAAGCTTTCTTT. This encodes CASSFRGGTEAFF.

The chain is built from TRBV10-3 and TRBJ2-7, with D perhaps matching TRBD1 (7 bases). This CDR3 has 13 amino acids. The germline V gene has CDR1 ENHRY and CDR2 SYGVKD. Trimming stripped 9 bases from V and 2 bases from J, with 14 bases between. The CDR3 DNA follows: TGTGCCATTTCGACAGGGAGGCCCTACGAGCAGTACTTC. Translating it yields CAISTGRPYEQYF.

This clone was detected only a few times. The chain joins TRBV29-1 to TRBJ1-2; tentative D call: TRBD1 (5 bases). The CDR3 sequence is 13 residues long. CDR1 SQVTM and CDR2 ANQGSEA come from the germline V gene. V lost 0 bases to trimming and J lost 7 bases, with 12 bases between them. In DNA, the CDR3 is TGCAGCGTTGAAGACCCTATGGGGGGTGGCTACACCTTC. It encodes CSVEDPMGGGYTF. Using reference TRBV29-1 and TRBJ1-2 for the parts outside the CDR3, the full variable domain is SAVISQKPSRDICQRGTSLTIQCQVDSQVTMMFWYRQQPGQSLTLIATANQGSEATYESGFVIDKFPISRPNLTFSTLTVSNMSPEDSSIYLCSVEDPMGGGYTFGSGTRLTVV.

This clone turned up a few times. A read error likely explains this, since a far larger clone differs by one base. The chain has TRBV19 and TRBJ2-1; D is unclear. Germline V gene sequence: CDR1 LNHDA, CDR2 SQIVND (reference sequence). The CDR3 contains 15 residues. Here the CDR3 reads CSSSIGPLEHNEQFF. CDR3 sequence (DNA): TGTTCCAGTAGTATAGGGCCCCTGGAGCACAATGAGCAGTTCTTC.

V gene TRBV30 combines with J gene TRBJ2-1; perhaps TRBD2 as D (6 bases). Germline lookup yields CDR1 GTSNPN and CDR2 SVGIG (reference sequence). Between the trimmed V and J ends, which lost 0 bases and 10 bases, there was a span of 10 bases. The CDR3 is 12 residues long. CDR3 sequence: CAWSVAGIEQFF. DNA of the CDR3: TGTGCCTGGAGTGTTGCGGGGATCGAGCAGTTCTTC. The whole variable domain, remainder taken from reference TRBV30 and TRBJ2-1, is SQTIHQWPATLVQPVGSPLSLECTVEGTSNPNLYWYRQAAGRGLQLLFYSVGIGQISSEVPQNLSASRPQDRQFILSSKKLLLSDSGFYLCAWSVAGIEQFFGPGTRLTVL.

The chain recombines TRBV29-1 with TRBJ2-2, with 7 bases identical to TRBD1. J was trimmed by 3 bases and V by 6 bases; bases with no gene match: 4. CDR3 length: 13 residues. Germline V gene sequence: CDR1 SQVTM, CDR2 ANQGSEA. The chain's CDR3 is CSVTTGDTGELFF. The CDR3 DNA reads TGCAGCGTCACTACAGGGGACACCGGGGAGCTGTTTTTT.

V and J are TRBV7-9 and TRBJ2-3; tentative D call: TRBD1 (6 bases). V lost 5 bases and J lost 4, with 10 bases in between. Germline V CDR1 and CDR2: SEHNR, FQNEAQ (reference sequence). The CDR3 spans 13 residues. CDR3 loop: CASSPGAADTQYF. For the CDR3, the DNA is TGTGCCAGCAGCCCAGGGGCGGCAGATACGCAGTATTTT.

V gene TRBV9 combines with J gene TRBJ2-1; 7 bases map to TRBD2. The CDR3 runs to 15 residues. Germline CDR1 is SGDLS and CDR2 is YYNGEE. V dropped 2 bases and J dropped 1; count of bases not matched to a gene: 3. The CDR3 region is CASSVMGGSYNEQFF. As DNA, the CDR3 is TGTGCCAGCAGCGTGATGGGGGGGTCCTACAATGAGCAGTTCTTC. The full variable domain, rest sourced from reference TRBV9 and TRBJ2-1, is DSGVTQTPKHLITATGQRVTLRCSPRSGDLSVYWYQQSLDQGLQFLIQYYNGEERAKGNILERFSAQQFPDLHSELNLSSLELGDSALYFCASSVMGGSYNEQFFGPGTRLTVL.

V usage is TRBV19 and J usage is TRBJ2-7; TRBD1 agrees at 7 bases. Germline V lookup: CDR1 LNHDA, CDR2 SQIVND (reference sequence). V dropped 5 bases and J dropped 3; count of bases not matched to a gene: 7. The CDR3 runs 14 residues. The CDR3 nucleotides read TGTGCCAGTAGTGGGGGACAGCCAGACTACGAGCAGTACTTC. Protein sequence: CASSGGQPDYEQYF.

The chain joins TRBV28 to TRBJ2-3; a weak D match, TRBD2 (5 bases). The CDR3 sequence is 12 residues long. The germline CDR1 and CDR2 sequences are MDHEN and SYDVKM. Trimming left V 4 bases short and J 6 bases short, with 8 bases between. The CDR3 DNA is TGTGCCAGCAGTTCACGGGGTGATACGCAGTATTTT. Amino acid sequence: CASSSRGDTQYF.

The chain joins TRBV29-1 to TRBJ2-5; TRBD1 might be the D (6 bases). The CDR3 is 10 residues long. CDR1 SQVTM and CDR2 ANQGSEA come from the germline V gene. This CDR3 is CSGQQETQYF. CDR3 nucleotide sequence: TGCAGTGGACAGCAAGAGACCCAGTACTTC.

V is TRBV18 and J is TRBJ2-1; D is ambiguous. Between the trimmed V and J ends, which lost 11 bases and 2 bases, there was a span of 13 bases. Germline V lookup: CDR1 KGHSH, CDR2 LQKENI. This CDR3 is built from 13 residues. CDR3 sequence: CAATNDPYNEQFF. CDR3 nucleotide sequence: TGTGCCGCGACAAACGATCCCTACAATGAGCAGTTCTTC.

The V and J genes are TRBV5-4 and TRBJ2-1, with a tentative D call TRBD2 (6 bases). Trimming pared 4 bases from V and 10 bases from J, leaving 21 bases between. The germline CDR1 and CDR2 sequences are SGHNT and YYREEE (reference sequence). The CDR3 has 15 residues. CDR3 residues: CASSQGGDSPREQFF. Written as DNA, the CDR3 is TGTGCCAGCAGCCAAGGAGGGGACTCCCCGAGAGAGCAGTTCTTC.

The genes are TRBV29-1 and TRBJ1-1; D is undetermined. Deletions cut 4 bases from V and 2 bases from J, with 11 bases between. CDR3 length equals 13 residues. CDR1 and CDR2 from the germline V gene are SQVTM and ANQGSEA. The CDR3 sequence is CSVGEGGNTEAFF. CDR3 DNA: TGCAGCGTTGGGGAGGGAGGCAACACTGAAGCTTTCTTT.

The chain has TRBV28 and TRBJ2-7; 7 nucleotides match TRBD1. Germline CDR1 MDHEN, CDR2 SYDVKM. V shed 6 bases, J shed 3 bases, and the junction held 8 bases outside the gene matches. This CDR3 is built from 14 residues. The CDR3 DNA reads TGTGCCAGCAGCTTTGGACAGGTTCTCTACGAGCAGTACTTC. It translates to CASSFGQVLYEQYF.

The rearrangement joins TRBV7-2 to TRBJ2-6; TRBD2 might be the D (6 bases). This CDR3 is built from 19 residues. CDR1 is SGHTA and CDR2 is FQGNSA in the germline V gene. V lost 5 bases, J lost 0 bases, and 20 bases lay in between. CDR3 sequence: CASSDPSADYRSGANVLTF. The CDR3 nucleotides are TGTGCCAGCAGCGATCCTAGCGCAGACTATCGCTCTGGGGCCAACGTCCTGACTTTC.

V usage is TRBV28 and J usage is TRBJ1-2, with D possibly matching TRBD1 (6 bases). This CDR3 comprises 12 residues. Germline loops: CDR1 MDHEN, CDR2 SYDVKM. V lost 10 bases, J lost 8 bases, and 17 bases lay in between. CDR3 protein: CATGVLAGGYTF. The CDR3 DNA follows: TGTGCCACAGGGGTGTTAGCTGGAGGCTACACCTTC.

J is TRBJ2-1 and V is TRBV7-6; 10 bases align to TRBD2. The CDR3 sequence is 16 residues long. Trimming at V came to 4 bases and at J to 4 bases, leaving 7 bases not matched to a gene. From germline, CDR1 is SGHVS and CDR2 FNYEAQ. The CDR3 nucleotides read TGTGCCAGCAGCTCCTTGGGACTAGCGCCTTACAATGAGCAGTTCTTC. Amino acid sequence: CASSSLGLAPYNEQFF.

In its sample, this clone was seen once. The chain combines TRBV19 with TRBJ1-1; maybe TRBD1 (6 bases). The CDR3 runs 13 residues. The V end lost 6 bases, the J end lost 4 bases, and 12 bases lay between the germline ends. Germline V gene sequence: CDR1 LNHDA, CDR2 SQIVND (reference sequence). The CDR3 loop reads CASRQGWGTEAFF. CDR3 bases: TGTGCCAGTAGACAGGGTTGGGGCACTGAAGCTTTCTTT.

The chain joins TRBV27 to TRBJ2-5; no clear D. V lost 6 bases and J lost 0, with 14 bases in between. In germline, CDR1 is MNHEY, CDR2 SMNVEV (reference sequence). CDR3 length: 15 amino acids. The CDR3, as DNA: TGTGCCAGCAGCCCCGTGGCCACGTACCAAGAGACCCAGTACTTC. Translation gives CASSPVATYQETQYF.